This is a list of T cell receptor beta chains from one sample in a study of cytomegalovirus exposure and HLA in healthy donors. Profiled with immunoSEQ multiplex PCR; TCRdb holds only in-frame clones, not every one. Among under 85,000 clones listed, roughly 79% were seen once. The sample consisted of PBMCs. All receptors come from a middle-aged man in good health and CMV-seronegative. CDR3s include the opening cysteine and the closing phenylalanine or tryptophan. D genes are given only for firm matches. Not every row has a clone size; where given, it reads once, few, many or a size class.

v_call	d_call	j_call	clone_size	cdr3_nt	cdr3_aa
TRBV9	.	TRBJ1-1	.	TGTGCCAGCAGCGCGGTACAGGGAGACACTGAAGCTTTCTTT	CASSAVQGDTEAFF
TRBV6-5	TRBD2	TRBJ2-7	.	TGTGCCAGCAGTTACTCTGCGGGAGGGAACTACGAGCAGTACTTC	CASSYSAGGNYEQYF
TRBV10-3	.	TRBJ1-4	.	TGTGCCATCAGTGAAGGGAACAGGGCTCTCGGTGGAGAAAAACTGTTTTTT	CAISEGNRALGGEKLFF
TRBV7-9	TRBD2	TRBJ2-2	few	TGTGCCAGCAGCCATAGCGGGAGGGCCCACACCGGGGAGCTGTTTTTT	CASSHSGRAHTGELFF
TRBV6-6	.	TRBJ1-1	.	TGTGCCAGCGTAGGGGGAGGGTTTAGCGACACTGAAGCTTTCTTT	CASVGGGFSDTEAFF
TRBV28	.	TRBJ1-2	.	TGTGCCAGCAGTCCCCCTTGGCAGGGCAATCATGGCTACACCTTC	CASSPPWQGNHGYTF
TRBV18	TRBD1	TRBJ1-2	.	TGTGCCAGCTCAGGGACAGCCTCTAACTATGGCTACACCTTC	CASSGTASNYGYTF
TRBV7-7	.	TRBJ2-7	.	TGTGCTAGCAGCCTATGGGAGAAGCCGATAAGCTCCTACGAGCAGTACTTC	CASSLWEKPISSYEQYF
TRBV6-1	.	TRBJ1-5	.	TGTGCCAGCAGTGAAGTACAGACTCAGCCCCAGCATTTT	CASSEVQTQPQHF
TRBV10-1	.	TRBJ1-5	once	TGCGCCAGCAGCGAAACTAGCAATCAGCCCCAGCACTTT	CASSETSNQPQHF
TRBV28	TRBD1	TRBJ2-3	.	TGTGCCAGCAGCCCGCCAGGGACAGACCCCACAGATACGCAGTATTTT	CASSPPGTDPTDTQYF
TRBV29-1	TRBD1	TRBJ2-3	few	TGCAGCGGGACAGGGGGCGGCGGCACAGATACGCAGTATTTT	CSGTGGGGTDTQYF
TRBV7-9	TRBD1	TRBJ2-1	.	TGTGCCAGCATCGGTAGGCCGATAGGGACAGGGACCGAGCAGTTCTTC	CASIGRPIGTGTEQFF
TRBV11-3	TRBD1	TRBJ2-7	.	TGTGCCAGCAGCCTGGACAGGGTTGAGCGGAGCTACGAGCAGTACTTC	CASSLDRVERSYEQYF